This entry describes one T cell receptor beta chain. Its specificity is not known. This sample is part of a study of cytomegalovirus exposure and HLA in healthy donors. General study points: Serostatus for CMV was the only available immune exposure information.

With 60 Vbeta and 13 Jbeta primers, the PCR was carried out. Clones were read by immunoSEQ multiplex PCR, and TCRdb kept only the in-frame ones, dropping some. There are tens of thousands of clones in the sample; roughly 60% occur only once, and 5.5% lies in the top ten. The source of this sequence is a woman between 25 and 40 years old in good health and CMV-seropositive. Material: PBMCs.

The CDR3 is CASSPPNTGGRPYEQYF. For the CDR3, the DNA is TGTGCCAGCTCACCACCCAATACAGGGGGTCGCCCCTACGAGCAGTACTTC. The chain employs TRBV18 and TRBJ2-7; 8 bases align to TRBD1. The J segment lost 2 bases and the V segment lost 0 bases, leaving 9 bases of the junction unmatched. CDR3 length equals 17 residues. Germline V gives CDR1 KGHSH, CDR2 LQKENI.